This is a list of T cell receptor beta chains from one sample in a study. In TCRdb, the RT-PCR reads were re-called with MiXCR into one record per CDR3 protein. The repertoire has 650,000 to 800,000 distinct CDR3 sequences, 11% to 15% of them found once; the top ten carry 3% to 4.5%. Sequenced: memory CD4+ T cells from blood. These receptors came from a female donor in good health, serving as a healthy control. The CDR3 runs from the conserved cysteine through the conserved F or W. The D gene is left open where the match is weak. Size values are once, few and many counts, or a class for expanded clones, and some rows have none.

d_call,j_call,clone_size,v_call,cdr3_nt,cdr3_aa
-,TRBJ1-1,-,TRBV7-9,TGTGCCAGCAGCCCCATATTGAACACTGAAGCTTTCTTT,CASSPILNTEAFF
-,TRBJ2-3,few,TRBV4-3,TGCGCCAGCAGCCAAGTTAGAGGCGGGGATACGCAGTATTTT,CASSQVRGGDTQYF
-,TRBJ1-4,many,TRBV11-2,TGTGCCAGCAGCCGTAACACCGTGGGGGTGGGGGCTAATGAAAAACTGTTTTTT,CASSRNTVGVGANEKLFF
TRBD2,TRBJ2-1,few,TRBV11-2,TGTGCCAGCAGCCCCCTACTAGCGGAAGGGGACAATGAGCAGTTCTTC,CASSPLLAEGDNEQFF
TRBD1,TRBJ1-2,many,TRBV5-6,TGTGCCAGCAGCTTCGCAGACAGGGGCGGCTACACCTTC,CASSFADRGGYTF
-,TRBJ2-2,few,TRBV7-3,TGTGCCAGCAGCTTACCCGGGACACCGAACACCGGGGAGCTGTTTTTT,CASSLPGTPNTGELFF
TRBD1,TRBJ2-2,-,TRBV12-3/TRBV12-4,TGTGCCAGCAGTTTCAGGGGGCAGAACACCGGGGAGCTGTTTTTT,CASSFRGQNTGELFF
TRBD2,TRBJ2-3,many,TRBV7-9,TGTGCCAGCAGCACAAGCGGGGGGGCCGCAGATACGCAGTATTTT,CASSTSGGAADTQYF
-,TRBJ2-3,few,TRBV15,TGTGCCACCAGCAGGGGCAGCAGCACAGATACGCAGTATTTT,CATSRGSSTDTQYF
-,TRBJ2-7,many,TRBV20-1,TGCAGTGCTAAACAGGGAAACTACGAGCAGTACTTC,CSAKQGNYEQYF
-,TRBJ2-7,-,TRBV20-1,TGCAGTGCTCAGGGAGGGACAGTTTTCAACGAGCAGTACTTC,CSAQGGTVFNEQYF
TRBD1,TRBJ2-2,-,TRBV27,TGTGCCAGCCGAGGGACAGGGTTCGCCGGGGAGCTGTTTTTT,CASRGTGFAGELFF
TRBD1,TRBJ1-5,few,TRBV3-1,TGTGCCAGCAGCGGGGGACAGGGACTGGGTAGCAATCAGCCCCAGCATTTT,CASSGGQGLGSNQPQHF
-,TRBJ2-3,few,TRBV7-9,TGTGCCAGCAGCTTCGGCGCAGGGCATAGCACAGATACGCAGTATTTT,CASSFGAGHSTDTQYF
-,TRBJ1-1,few,TRBV18,TGTGCCAGCTCACCACTCAGTCAGGACTCTGAAGCTTTCTTT,CASSPLSQDSEAFF
TRBD1,TRBJ2-3,few,TRBV20-1,TGCAGTGCTACATCCCTTGGGACAGGGTCTAGCACAGATACGCAGTATTTT,CSATSLGTGSSTDTQYF
-,TRBJ1-6,few,TRBV28,TGTGCCAGCAGTTCGCCCCGTACAGGGAGCTCCTATAATTCACCCCTCCACTTT,CASSSPRTGSSYNSPLHF
TRBD1,TRBJ2-7,few,TRBV7-9,TGTGCCAGCAGCGGTGGGACAGGGCTCATCGAGCAGTACTTC,CASSGGTGLIEQYF
TRBD1,TRBJ1-2,many,TRBV12-3/TRBV12-4,TGTGCCAGCAGTCCGGACAGGGAATATGGCTACACCTTC,CASSPDREYGYTF
TRBD1,TRBJ1-2,few,TRBV7-2,TGTGCCAGCAGCCGGGACAGGGGTGGCTATGGCTACACCTTC,CASSRDRGGYGYTF
TRBD2,TRBJ2-1,-,TRBV20-1,TGCAGTGCTAGAACCGGGACTAGCGGCTACAATGAGCAGTTCTTC,CSARTGTSGYNEQFF
-,TRBJ2-3,few,TRBV20-1,TGCAGTACGACTAGCACAGATACGCAGTATTTT,CSTTSTDTQYF
-,TRBJ2-7,many,TRBV6-5,TGTGCCAGCAGTTACGACAGAAACGAGCAGTACTTC,CASSYDRNEQYF
-,TRBJ1-5,many,TRBV4-2,TGTGCCAGCAGCCAGGCAGACAGATCTGGAGCCCAGCATTTT,CASSQADRSGAQHF
-,TRBJ2-3,many,TRBV5-1,TGCGCCAGCAGCTTGAATGGGGCGGGCACAGATACGCAGTATTTT,CASSLNGAGTDTQYF
TRBD1,TRBJ1-2,-,TRBV5-1,TGCGCCAGCAGCACCGGGACAGGGGTTGGCTACACCTTC,CASSTGTGVGYTF
-,TRBJ1-1,few,TRBV4-3,TGCGCCAGCAGCCAAGAAAGGGGGAACACTGAAGCTTTCTTT,CASSQERGNTEAFF
-,TRBJ2-7,few,TRBV7-2,TGTGCCAGCAGCCCACAATGGGGGTCTACCTACGAGCAGTACTTC,CASSPQWGSTYEQYF
TRBD2,TRBJ2-1,few,TRBV10-3,TGTGCCATCAGTGGGACTAGCGGGGGTTACAATGAGCAGTTCTTC,CAISGTSGGYNEQFF
-,TRBJ1-2,few,TRBV18,TGTGCCAGCTCACTGAACAGTTTGGAAGCCTTCGATGGCTACACCTTC,CASSLNSLEAFDGYTF
-,TRBJ2-1,-,TRBV5-5,TGTGCCAGCAGCTTGGCGCTATTCAATGAGCAGTTCTTC,CASSLALFNEQFF
TRBD1,TRBJ2-7,many,TRBV7-3,TGTGCCAGCAGCATCGGGACAGTCGGCGAGCAGTACTTC,CASSIGTVGEQYF
-,TRBJ2-1,few,TRBV6-5,TGTGCCAGCAGTTACTCTCGGAGCGCGGCTTACAATGAGCAGTTCTTC,CASSYSRSAAYNEQFF
TRBD1,TRBJ2-2,few,TRBV20-1,TGCAGTGCTAGAGATGAACGACAGGGGGCCGGGGAGCTGTTTTTT,CSARDERQGAGELFF
TRBD2,TRBJ2-1,many,TRBV5-1,TGCGCCAGCAGCCCCGGCCCTAAAGCGGGAGGGCTCTTGGGTTTATACAATGAGCAGTTCTTC,CASSPGPKAGGLLGLYNEQFF
-,TRBJ1-5,many,TRBV24-1,TGTGCCACCAGTGATCCTACCAGGGGTAGCAATCAGCCCCAGCATTTT,CATSDPTRGSNQPQHF
-,TRBJ1-5,many,TRBV3-1,TGTGCCAGCAGCCAAGAGGAGAGGCAGCCCCAGCATTTT,CASSQEERQPQHF
TRBD2,TRBJ2-1,-,TRBV29-1,TGCAGCGCAGGGGGACTAGCGGGAGGGCCAAATGAGCAGTTCTTC,CSAGGLAGGPNEQFF
TRBD1,TRBJ1-6,-,TRBV6-5,TGTGCCAGCAGCCGTACAGGGGGCAGGAATAATTCACCCCTCCACTTT,CASSRTGGRNNSPLHF
-,TRBJ1-2,few,TRBV7-2,TGTGCCAGCAGCTTCGATCTTAACTATGGCTACACCTTC,CASSFDLNYGYTF
-,TRBJ2-1,many,TRBV4-2,TGTGCCAGCAGCCAAGGGCAGGGAGGTGGGTACAATGAGCAGTTCTTC,CASSQGQGGGYNEQFF
-,TRBJ2-1,few,TRBV7-2,TGTGCCAGCAGTCGGATACACGGCACCTACAATGAGCAGTTCTTC,CASSRIHGTYNEQFF
TRBD2,TRBJ2-7,many,TRBV6-2/TRBV6-3,TGTGCCAGCAGTTACTCGATAGCGGGAGAGTGGAACGAGCAGTACTTC,CASSYSIAGEWNEQYF
TRBD2,TRBJ2-3,few,TRBV3-1,TGTGCCAGCAGCCTCAGTGCGGGAGGGCCGGATACGCAGTATTTT,CASSLSAGGPDTQYF
TRBD1,TRBJ2-3,many,TRBV28,TGTGCCAGCAGTAGACAGGGGGCAGGAGATACGCAGTATTTT,CASSRQGAGDTQYF
TRBD2,TRBJ2-1,-,TRBV20-1,TGCAGTGCTAGGGTTACTAGCGGGAGCCTCTACAATGAGCAGTTCTTC,CSARVTSGSLYNEQFF
TRBD2,TRBJ2-3,many,TRBV5-1,TGCGCCAGCAGCTGGCCCCTAGCGGGGGGGAGCACAGATACGCAGTATTTT,CASSWPLAGGSTDTQYF
TRBD2,TRBJ2-1,many,TRBV9,TGTGCCAGCAGCGTCACTAGCGGGAGTTACAATGAGCAGTTCTTC,CASSVTSGSYNEQFF
-,TRBJ1-5,-,TRBV20-1,TGCAGTGCTAGAGATCTGGGAAACAATCAGCCCCAGCATTTT,CSARDLGNNQPQHF
-,TRBJ1-2,-,TRBV3-1,TGTGCCAGCAGCCAAGACGTCCGGGGGGGCGCGGGCTACACCTTC,CASSQDVRGGAGYTF
TRBD2,TRBJ2-1,few,TRBV11-3,TGTGCCAGCAGCTTAGAGGGACTAGCGGAGCAGTTCTTC,CASSLEGLAEQFF
-,TRBJ1-1,many,TRBV5-1,TGCGCCAGCAGCTGGGGACAAGAAGATAACACTGAAGCTTTCTTT,CASSWGQEDNTEAFF
-,TRBJ2-4,many,TRBV20-1,TGCAGTGCCCCGTCGAGTTTAGCCAAAAACATTCAGTACTTC,CSAPSSLAKNIQYF
-,TRBJ2-2,-,TRBV28,TGTGCCACCCAGAGGGCAGGGACGAACACCGGGGAGCTGTTTTTT,CATQRAGTNTGELFF
-,TRBJ2-1,-,TRBV11-2,TGTGCCAGCAGCTTAGTCGGCAGGGGTTTCGCTGAGCAGTTCTTC,CASSLVGRGFAEQFF